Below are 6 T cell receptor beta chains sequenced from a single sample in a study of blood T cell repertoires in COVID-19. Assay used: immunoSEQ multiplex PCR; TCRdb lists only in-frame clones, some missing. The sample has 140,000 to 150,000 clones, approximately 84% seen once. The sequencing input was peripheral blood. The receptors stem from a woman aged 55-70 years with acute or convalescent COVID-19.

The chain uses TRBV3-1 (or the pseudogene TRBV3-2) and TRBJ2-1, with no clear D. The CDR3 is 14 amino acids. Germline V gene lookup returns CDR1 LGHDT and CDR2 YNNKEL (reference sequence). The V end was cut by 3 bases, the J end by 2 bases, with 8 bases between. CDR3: CASSHETAYNEQFF. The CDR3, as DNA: TGTGCCAGCAGCCATGAAACTGCCTACAATGAGCAGTTCTTC.

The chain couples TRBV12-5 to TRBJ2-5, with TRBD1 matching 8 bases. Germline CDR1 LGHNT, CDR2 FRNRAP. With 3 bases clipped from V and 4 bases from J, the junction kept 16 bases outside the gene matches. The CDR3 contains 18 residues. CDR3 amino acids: CASGFPSSGQGSRETQYF. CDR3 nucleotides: TGTGCTAGTGGTTTCCCCTCAAGCGGACAGGGAAGTAGAGAGACCCAGTACTTC.

The CDR3 sequence: CASSLVGSSYEQYF. CDR3 nucleotide sequence: TGTGCCAGCAGCTTAGTGGGCTCCTCCTACGAGCAGTACTTC. The chain has TRBV11-2 and TRBJ2-7; no clear D. CDR1 SGHAT and CDR2 FQNNGV come from the germline V gene. V was trimmed by 1 base and J by 0 bases, leaving 7 bases between them. There are 14 residues in the CDR3.

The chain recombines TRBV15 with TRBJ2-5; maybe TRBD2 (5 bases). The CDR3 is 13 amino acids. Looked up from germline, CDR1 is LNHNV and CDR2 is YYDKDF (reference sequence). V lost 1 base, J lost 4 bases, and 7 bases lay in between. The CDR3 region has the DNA TGTGCCACCAGCAGAGCCGAGGGAGAGACCCAGTACTTC. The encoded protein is CATSRAEGETQYF.

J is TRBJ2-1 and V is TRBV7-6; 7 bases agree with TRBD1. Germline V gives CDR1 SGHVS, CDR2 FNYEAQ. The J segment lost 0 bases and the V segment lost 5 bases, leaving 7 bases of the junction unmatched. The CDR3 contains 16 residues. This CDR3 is CASSPHRGSSYNEQFF. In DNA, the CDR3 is TGTGCCAGCAGCCCACACAGGGGAAGCTCCTACAATGAGCAGTTCTTC.

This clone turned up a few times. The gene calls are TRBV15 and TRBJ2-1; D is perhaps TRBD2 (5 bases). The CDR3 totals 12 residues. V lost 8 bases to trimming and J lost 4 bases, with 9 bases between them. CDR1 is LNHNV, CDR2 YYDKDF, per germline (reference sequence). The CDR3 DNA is TGTGCCACCGGACTCGGGTACAATGAGCAGTTCTTC. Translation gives CATGLGYNEQFF. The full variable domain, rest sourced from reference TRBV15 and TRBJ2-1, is DAMVIQNPRYQVTQFGKPVTLSCSQTLNHNVMYWYQQKSSQAPKLLFHYYDKDFNNEADTPDNFQSRRPNTSFCFLDIRSPGLGDTAMYLCATGLGYNEQFFGPGTRLTVL.